These 23 T cell receptor beta chains were sequenced from one sample in a study of blood T cell repertoires in COVID-19. Profiled with immunoSEQ multiplex PCR; TCRdb holds only in-frame clones, not every one. The data show about 40,000 clones, roughly 80% seen once. Material: peripheral blood. Receptor source: a human donor with acute or convalescent COVID-19. The donor label of this sample is uncertain.

This chain joins TRBV7-9 and TRBJ1-5, with 9 positions matching TRBD1. CDR3 length equals 15 residues. V lost 4 bases, J lost 9 bases, and 10 bases stayed unmatched. Germline V CDR1 and CDR2: SEHNR, FQNEAQ (reference sequence). CDR3 nucleotide sequence: TGTGCCAGCAGCTCCGGGGACAGGGATCGTTTGCCCCAGCATTTT. Protein sequence: CASSSGDRDRLPQHF.

This clone was recorded only once. The chain combines TRBV6-5 with TRBJ2-1, with D tentatively TRBD2 (7 bases). The length of the CDR3 is 12 residues. Germline lookup yields CDR1 MNHEY and CDR2 SVGAGI. V was shortened by 6 bases and J by 15 bases, with 18 bases between the two germline ends. The CDR3 DNA sequence: TGTGCCAGCAGCAACACCGGGGGGCTGCTGTTCTTC. Translation gives CASSNTGGLLFF.

The chain carries TRBV10-3 and TRBJ2-3, with D maybe TRBD2 (6 bases). Trimming removed 4 bases from V and 2 bases from J, with 19 bases in between. In germline, CDR1 is ENHRY, CDR2 SYGVKD. The CDR3 totals 17 residues. The CDR3 sequence is CAISVNRLATFTDTQYF. In DNA form, the CDR3 reads TGTGCCATCAGTGTGAATCGGCTAGCGACCTTCACAGATACGCAGTATTTT.

This chain uses TRBV30 with TRBJ1-4; 8 bases line up with TRBD1. The CDR3 extends over 15 amino acids. Germline V gene data show CDR1 as GTSNPN and CDR2 as SVGIG (reference sequence). The ends lost 3 bases at V and 5 bases at J; junction bases unmatched: 8. The CDR3 here is CAWSEYRGKNEKLFF. The CDR3 coding sequence is TGTGCCTGGAGCGAGTACAGGGGGAAAAATGAAAAACTGTTTTTT.

The CDR3 reads CAWSDEIRDTSYNSPLHF. CDR3 sequence (DNA): TGTGCCTGGAGTGACGAGATTCGGGACACCTCCTATAATTCACCCCTCCACTTT. This chain uses TRBV30 with TRBJ1-6, with D maybe TRBD1 (6 bases). The CDR3 sequence is 18 residues long. Looked up from germline, CDR1 is GTSNPN and CDR2 is SVGIG (reference sequence). V lost 1 base, J lost 0 bases, and 16 bases lay in between.

The chain uses TRBV2 and TRBJ2-3; a possible D gene is TRBD2 (6 bases). CDR3 length: 15 amino acids. Trimming took off 8 bases at V and 4 bases at J, with 19 bases between the two ends. CDR1 and CDR2 (germline): SNHLY, FYNNEI. CDR3 sequence (DNA): TGTGCCAGCCTGTTTGAGGGCGGGATCTCAGATACGCAGTATTTT. Translation: CASLFEGGISDTQYF.

This chain uses TRBV10-3 with TRBJ2-1; the D gene is possibly TRBD2 (6 bases). V was shortened by 10 bases and J by 4 bases, with 11 bases between the two germline ends. The CDR3 is made up of 12 amino acids. Germline CDR1 is ENHRY and CDR2 is SYGVKD. The CDR3 nucleotides are TGTGCCACCAATAGCGGATACAATGAGCAGTTCTTC. Protein: CATNSGYNEQFF.

DNA of the CDR3: TGTGCCAGCAGCTTGCTGGGGCCCGGTGGAGCTTTCTTT. It codes for CASSLLGPGGAFF. The chain combines TRBV5-5 with TRBJ1-1; perhaps TRBD1 as D (5 bases). Germline V gives CDR1 SGHKS, CDR2 YYEKEE (reference sequence). The CDR3 runs to 13 residues. V was clipped by 1 base and J by 10 bases, with 14 bases between them.

This chain uses TRBV28 with TRBJ2-5; TRBD2 matches 11 bases. The J segment lost 1 base and the V segment lost 4 bases, leaving 2 bases of the junction unmatched. This CDR3 spans 15 amino acids. In germline, CDR1 is MDHEN, CDR2 SYDVKM. The CDR3 loop reads CASSYSGRAQETQYF. CDR3 nucleotide sequence: TGTGCCAGCAGTTATAGCGGGAGGGCCCAAGAGACCCAGTACTTC.

This clone was detected once. This CDR3 reads CASMLQGPYNSPLHF. Written as DNA, the CDR3 is TGTGCCAGCATGCTACAGGGGCCCTATAATTCACCCCTCCACTTT. This sequence joins TRBV5-6 and TRBJ1-6; 7 bases agree with TRBD1. The trim removed 6 bases at V and 2 bases at J, leaving 5 bases unmatched. This CDR3 comprises 15 residues. Germline V gene data show CDR1 as SGHDT and CDR2 as YYEEEE.

The V call is TRBV7-2, the J call TRBJ1-1; D may be TRBD1 (5 bases). Germline V CDR1 and CDR2: SGHTA, FQGNSA. The V end lost 6 bases, the J end lost 2 bases, and 19 bases lay between the germline ends. The CDR3 extends over 16 amino acids. The DNA of the CDR3 is TGTGCCAGCAGTCCTCAGGCGGGGGATCGTAACACTGAAGCTTTCTTT. Its translation: CASSPQAGDRNTEAFF.

This sequence joins TRBV7-3 and TRBJ2-3; D ambiguous. Trimming left V 3 bases short and J 0 bases short, with 7 bases between. Per the germline V gene, CDR1 is SGHTA and CDR2 is FQGTGA. The CDR3 contains 14 residues. The CDR3 is CASSFRASTDTQYF. The CDR3 DNA reads as TGTGCCAGCAGCTTCCGCGCTAGCACAGATACGCAGTATTTT.

This rearrangement joins TRBV7-3 to TRBJ2-7, with D tentatively TRBD2 (5 bases). From germline, CDR1 is SGHTA and CDR2 FQGTGA. CDR3 length: 15 residues. Trimming removed 5 bases from V and 1 base from J, with 15 bases in between. The CDR3 protein is CASSMVPGSSYEQYF. As DNA, the CDR3 is TGTGCCAGCAGCATGGTTCCGGGGTCGTCCTACGAGCAGTACTTC.

This chain joins TRBV5-6 and TRBJ1-2; 8 positions agree with TRBD1. CDR3 length: 13 residues. Germline loops: CDR1 SGHDT, CDR2 YYEEEE. With V trimmed by 3 bases and J by 4 bases, 2 bases remained unmatched. The CDR3 nucleotides are TGTGCCAGCAGCTACGACAGGGGCTATGGCTACACCTTC. This translates into CASSYDRGYGYTF.

The V call is TRBV4-2, the J call TRBJ1-3, with 8 bases that match TRBD1. The germline gives CDR1 LGHNA, CDR2 YNFKEQ. This CDR3 contains 17 residues. V lost 3 bases to trimming and J lost 3 bases; unmatched junction nucleotides: 10. In nucleotides, the CDR3 is TGTGCCAGCAGCCAGAGGTTGGGACAGGCTCATGGAAACACCATATATTTT. This translates into CASSQRLGQAHGNTIYF.

The rearrangement uses TRBV30 and TRBJ2-3, with 7 positions matching TRBD1. From germline, CDR1 is GTSNPN and CDR2 SVGIG (reference sequence). The J segment lost 3 bases and the V segment lost 0 bases, leaving 0 bases of the junction unmatched. The CDR3 covers 13 residues. CDR3 sequence (DNA): TGTGCCTGGAGTGTACAGGGGACAGATACGCAGTATTTT. This gives the protein CAWSVQGTDTQYF.

CDR3 protein: CASSLDEGAQYF. CDR3 bases: TGCGCCAGCAGCTTGGATGAGGGAGCGCAGTATTTT. The chain joins TRBV5-1 to TRBJ2-3; weak D call: TRBD2 (5 bases). The germline V and J ends were trimmed by 0 bases and 10 bases, with 9 bases remaining between them. The CDR3 sequence is 12 residues long. Per germline, CDR1 SGHRS and CDR2 YFSETQ. Full variable domain (outside the CDR3, taken from reference TRBV5-1 and TRBJ2-3): KAGVTQTPRYLIKTRGQQVTLSCSPISGHRSVSWYQQTPGQGLQFLFEYFSETQRNKGNFPGRFSGRQFSNSRSEMNVSTLELGDSALYLCASSLDEGAQYFGPGTRLTVL.

The V and J genes are TRBV14 and TRBJ2-1; D not certain. The V end was cut by 0 bases, the J end by 4 bases, with 4 bases between. The CDR3 spans 13 residues. Germline V lookup: CDR1 SGHDN, CDR2 FVKESK. For the CDR3, the DNA is TGTGCCAGCAGCCAAGAACTATACAATGAGCAGTTCTTC. As protein: CASSQELYNEQFF.

The J gene is TRBJ2-1, the V gene TRBV19, with TRBD2 identical over 13 bases. Germline values: CDR1 LNHDA, CDR2 SQIVND (reference sequence). The CDR3 has 14 amino acids. V shed 7 bases and J 10 bases; nucleotides not matched to a gene: 7. CDR3 in amino acids: CASTGLAGVGEQFF. The DNA of the CDR3 is TGTGCCAGTACCGGACTAGCGGGAGTTGGGGAGCAGTTCTTC. The whole variable domain, remainder taken from reference TRBV19 and TRBJ2-1, is DGGITQSPKYLFRKEGQNVTLSCEQNLNHDAMYWYRQDPGQGLRLIYYSQIVNDFQKGDIAEGYSVSREKKESFPLTVTSAQKNPTAFYLCASTGLAGVGEQFFGPGTRLTVL.

V and J are TRBV5-5 and TRBJ2-2; D gene ambiguous. Per the germline V gene, CDR1 is SGHKS and CDR2 is YYEKEE (reference sequence). Trimming took off 4 bases at V and 5 bases at J, with 6 bases between the two ends. The CDR3 is 12 amino acids. The CDR3 spells CASSHRTGELFF. CDR3 nucleotides: TGTGCCAGCAGCCACCGGACCGGGGAGCTGTTTTTT.

The genes are TRBV24-1 and TRBJ2-2; 7 bases agree with TRBD2. Looked up from germline, CDR1 is KGHDR and CDR2 is SFDVKD. The CDR3 is made up of 17 amino acids. Losses at the gene ends were 0 bases for V and 2 bases for J; bases not matched to a gene: 5. CDR3 in amino acids: CATSDLRGGRNTGELFF. The CDR3, as DNA: TGTGCCACCAGTGATTTGCGAGGCGGGAGAAACACCGGGGAGCTGTTTTTT.

The chain employs TRBV29-1 and TRBJ1-1; D unclear. Germline V CDR1 and CDR2: SQVTM, ANQGSEA. The CDR3 is 10 residues long. V was pared by 6 bases and J by 1 base, with 3 bases between. The CDR3 here is CSVKNTEAFF. The CDR3 region has the DNA TGCAGCGTCAAGAACACTGAAGCTTTCTTT.

The chain joins TRBV9 to TRBJ2-7, with D perhaps matching TRBD1 (6 bases). The CDR3 has 14 residues. Trimming left V 2 bases short and J 0 bases short, with 9 bases between. The V gene's germline CDR1 is SGDLS and CDR2 YYNGEE. The CDR3 DNA reads TGTGCCAGCAGCGTTGGACAGAACTCCTACGAGCAGTACTTC. As protein: CASSVGQNSYEQYF.